This entry features one T cell receptor (beta chain) sequence. This entry is derived from a study of radiation and T cells in renal cell carcinoma. Treatment here: 15 Gy SBRT to primary tumor, nephrectomy 4 weeks later. This CDR3 has 14 amino acids. Germline assignment: CDR1 MDHEN and CDR2 SYDVKM. The V and J ends lost 3 bases and 3 bases respectively, with 12 bases between them. The data were produced by immunoSEQ multiplex PCR, yet TCRdb's version contains in-frame clones alone and is incomplete. The sample lists 10,000 to 15,000 clones, roughly a third occurring once. The sample was tumor tissue, taken from a patient whose treatment included radiotherapy and nephrectomy. V is TRBV28 and J is TRBJ2-7, with unresolved D. The receptor comes from a man between 60 and 75 years old with renal cell carcinoma. The CDR3 sequence: CASSFWQDLYEQYF. CDR3 DNA: TGTGCCAGCAGTTTTTGGCAGGACCTCTACGAGCAGTACTTC.